The 6 T cell receptor beta chains presented below share a single source sample, sequenced in a study of CD8+CD57+ T cells in acquired aplastic anemia. The template used for profiling TCR beta VDJ and CDR3 was genomic DNA. Via MiXCR, TCRdb re-called the reads, giving one row per CDR3 protein. Of around 170,000 distinct CDR3 sequences in the sample, 55% to 75% were seen once. Material for sequencing was sorted CD4+, CD8+, or CD8+CD57+ T cells (not recorded which) from PBMCs. All receptors derive from a human donor in good health.

This chain connects TRBV19 to TRBJ1-3; D is ambiguous. V was cut by 8 bases and J by 0 bases, with 11 bases left in between. The CDR3 sequence is 14 residues long. In germline, CDR1 is LNHDA, CDR2 SQIVND (reference sequence). Written as DNA, the CDR3 is TGTGCCAGTGCCACGTGGTCCTCTGGAAACACCATATATTTT. Its protein is CASATWSSGNTIYF. Variable domain in full (rest from reference TRBV19 and TRBJ1-3): DGGITQSPKYLFRKEGQNVTLSCEQNLNHDAMYWYRQDPGQGLRLIYYSQIVNDFQKGDIAEGYSVSREKKESFPLTVTSAQKNPTAFYLCASATWSSGNTIYFGEGSWLTVV.

The chain uses TRBV7-9 and TRBJ1-2, with a possible D match to TRBD1 (6 bases). CDR3 length: 17 amino acids. Trimming shortened V by 5 bases and J by 1 base, and 20 bases separated the two germline ends. In germline, CDR1 is SEHNR, CDR2 FQNEAQ (reference sequence). CDR3 region: CASSVSPWGQYNYGYTF. In DNA form, the CDR3 reads TGTGCCAGCAGCGTATCGCCCTGGGGGCAGTATAACTATGGCTACACCTTC.

The chain joins TRBV10-3 to TRBJ1-1; TRBD1 might be the D (6 bases). Germline V CDR1 and CDR2: ENHRY, SYGVKD. This CDR3 has 14 amino acids. Trimming left V 0 bases short and J 8 bases short, with 13 bases between. The CDR3, as DNA: TGTGCCATCAGTGAGTCGAATCCCCAGGGGGAAGCTTTCTTT. The encoded protein is CAISESNPQGEAFF.

This clonotype was detected many times. V usage is TRBV15 and J usage is TRBJ1-1; no clear D gene. The V and J ends lost 5 bases and 0 bases respectively, with 7 bases between them. This CDR3 contains 13 residues. Looked up from germline, CDR1 is LNHNV and CDR2 is YYDKDF (reference sequence). CDR3 coding DNA: TGTGCCACCAGCCGAATCTTGAACACTGAAGCTTTCTTT. Its translation is CATSRILNTEAFF.

The chain couples TRBV5-6 to TRBJ1-6, with D unresolved. There are 14 residues in the CDR3. With 4 bases removed from V and 9 bases from J, the gap between germline ends came to 14 bases. Germline V gene lookup returns CDR1 SGHDT and CDR2 YYEEEE. CDR3 protein: CASSTGTKGSPLHF. CDR3 bases: TGTGCCAGCAGCACCGGCACAAAGGGTTCACCCCTCCACTTT.

This clonotype was seen ten or more times. The J gene is TRBJ2-1, the V gene TRBV7-6; TRBD2 might be the D (5 bases). This CDR3 has 19 residues. Trimming stripped 0 bases from V and 0 bases from J, with 18 bases between. Germline CDR1 SGHVS, CDR2 FNYEAQ. The CDR3 loop is CASSLARASPISSYNEQFF. CDR3 coding DNA: TGTGCCAGCAGCTTAGCGAGGGCTAGCCCGATCAGCTCCTACAATGAGCAGTTCTTC.